A single sample gave rise to the 15 T cell receptor beta chains below, sequenced in a study of T-cell memory formation after mild COVID-19. TCRdb analysed the 5' RACE reads with MiXCR anew, one entry per CDR3 protein. The repertoire includes 350,000 to 500,000 distinct CDR3 sequences, under 25% of them detected once, and roughly 13% sits in the top ten. Sequencing was carried out using PBMCs or a T cell subset sorted from them (not recorded which). The receptors were sampled from an adult woman who had mild COVID-19 (a few samples of this study predate the infection). Cell type and time point are not known.

This clonotype showed up just a few times. V and J are TRBV12-3 or TRBV12-4 and TRBJ1-6; a possible D gene is TRBD1 (5 bases). The CDR3 has 14 residues. With 1 base removed from V and 8 bases from J, the gap between germline ends came to 9 bases. The CDR3, as DNA: TGTGCCAGCAGTTTAGAGGGCAGGGATTCACCCCTCCACTTT. As protein: CASSLEGRDSPLHF.

Only a few counts were recorded for this clonotype. The chain couples TRBV5-1 to TRBJ1-2; D is unresolved. Germline V gene lookup returns CDR1 SGHRS and CDR2 YFSETQ. V was shortened by 1 base and J by 0 bases, with 4 bases between the two germline ends. This CDR3 comprises 13 residues. The CDR3 loop is CASSLTTNYGYTF. CDR3 DNA: TGCGCCAGCAGCTTGACCACTAACTATGGCTACACCTTC.

This CDR3 reads CASSLTFSGGTDTQYF. The CDR3 bases are TGCGCCAGCAGCTTGACTTTCAGCGGGGGCACAGATACGCAGTATTTT. The V and J genes are TRBV5-1 and TRBJ2-3; 7 bases are shared with TRBD2. The CDR3 length is 16 residues. The germline V gene has CDR1 SGHRS and CDR2 YFSETQ. With V trimmed by 1 base and J by 1 base, 6 bases remained unmatched.

A few counts support this clonotype. The rearrangement joins TRBV12-3 or TRBV12-4 to TRBJ2-2; TRBD1 matches 9 bases. The CDR3 has 13 residues. V lost 10 bases, J lost 4 bases, and 4 bases stayed unmatched. CDR3 sequence: CATRQGVTGELFF. In DNA, the CDR3 is TGTGCCACTAGACAGGGGGTCACCGGGGAGCTGTTTTTT.

As concerns this clonotype: This CDR3 fails to terminate in the conserved phenylalanine or tryptophan, so it likely reflects a read error. It is unclear where the CDR3 begins or ends on the DNA, so no DNA is shown, and the CDR3 is as TCRdb lists it. This rearrangement joins TRBV21-1 to TRBJ1-1; TRBD1, the table's D call, was not compared with the DNA. TRBV21-1 counts as a pseudogene. The CDR3 comprises 8 residues, both ends counted. The CDR3 loop reads CATRGAGR.

The chain carries TRBV2 and TRBJ2-7; TRBD1 matches at 7 bases. This CDR3 comprises 16 residues. With V trimmed by 3 bases and J by 3 bases, 11 bases remained unmatched. In germline, CDR1 is SNHLY, CDR2 FYNNEI. As DNA, the CDR3 is TGTGCCAGCAGTGACATCCCCCGGGACAGCTTCTACGAGCAGTACTTC. This gives the protein CASSDIPRDSFYEQYF.

This clonotype was found a few times. J is TRBJ1-1 and V is TRBV5-1; maybe TRBD1 (5 bases). The CDR3 spans 17 residues. Germline loops: CDR1 SGHRS, CDR2 YFSETQ. The ends were cut back, 1 base at V and 1 base at J, with 17 bases in the middle. The CDR3 nucleotides read TGCGCCAGCAGCTTGTCCCCCCAGGGACCCTGGAACACTGAAGCTTTCTTT. Amino acid sequence: CASSLSPQGPWNTEAFF.

The chain has TRBV12-3 or TRBV12-4 and TRBJ2-7; D is uncertain. V was pared by 4 bases and J by 3 bases, with 13 bases between. The CDR3 consists of 14 residues. The DNA of the CDR3 is TGTGCCAGCAGTTACCTTGACGGCTTCTACGAGCAGTACTTC. It codes for CASSYLDGFYEQYF.

This rearrangement joins TRBV25-1 to TRBJ2-6, with a possible D match to TRBD2 (5 bases). V lost 1 base and J 1 base, leaving 5 bases between the germline ends. Germline assignment: CDR1 MGHDK and CDR2 SYGVNS. The CDR3 has 15 residues. Written as DNA, the CDR3 is TGTGCCAGCAGTGAATCGGGGTCTGGGGCCAACGTCCTGACTTTC. Protein sequence: CASSESGSGANVLTF.

This clonotype was observed a few times. The rearrangement uses TRBV5-8 and TRBJ1-6; D not certain. The CDR3 is 11 amino acids. The V gene lost 4 bases and the J gene lost 13 bases, with 9 bases spanning the gap. The germline CDR1 and CDR2 sequences are SGHTS and YDEGEE. CDR3 in amino acids: CASSLHPPLHF. The CDR3 DNA follows: TGTGCCAGCAGCCTCCATCCGCCCCTCCACTTT.

This sequence joins TRBV7-9 and TRBJ1-1; D ambiguous. Germline CDR1 is SEHNR and CDR2 is FQNEAQ (reference sequence). The CDR3 length is 14 residues. Trimming removed 6 bases at V and 0 bases at J, with 11 bases between. CDR3 protein: CASSPWGMNTEAFF. The CDR3 region has the DNA TGTGCCAGCAGTCCCTGGGGAATGAACACTGAAGCTTTCTTT. The full variable domain, rest sourced from reference TRBV7-9 and TRBJ1-1, is DTGVSQNPRHKITKRGQNVTFRCDPISEHNRLYWYRQTLGQGPEFLTYFQNEAQLEKSRLLSDRFSAERPKGSFSTLEIQRTEQGDSAMYLCASSPWGMNTEAFFGQGTRLTVV.

This clonotype came up a few times. The V and J genes are TRBV29-1 and TRBJ2-7; perhaps D is TRBD1 or TRBD2 (5 bases each). Germline assignment: CDR1 SQVTM and CDR2 ANQGSEA. The CDR3 is 13 amino acids. V lost 2 bases and J 2 bases, leaving 10 bases between the germline ends. CDR3 loop: CSVERGDTYEQYF. The CDR3 DNA follows: TGCAGCGTTGAAAGAGGGGATACCTACGAGCAGTACTTC.

This clonotype was detected a few times. V gene TRBV18 combines with J gene TRBJ2-3; D is ambiguous. Trimming cost V 0 bases and J 2 bases, with 6 bases left between them. The germline V gene has CDR1 KGHSH and CDR2 LQKENI. The CDR3 contains 14 residues. The CDR3 coding sequence is TGTGCCAGCTCACCACCGGAATCCACAGATACGCAGTATTTT. It encodes CASSPPESTDTQYF.

This clonotype was seen ten or more times. This chain connects TRBV20-1 to TRBJ2-1; 9 bases align to TRBD2. The V and J ends lost 7 bases and 6 bases, in that order; junction bases with no gene match: 7. The CDR3 covers 13 residues. Per the germline V gene, CDR1 is DFQATT and CDR2 is SNEGSKA (reference sequence). The CDR3 bases are TGCAGTGGGTCTAGCGGGGAAACCAATGAGCAGTTCTTC. Residues: CSGSSGETNEQFF.

This clonotype was counted only a few times. The chain combines TRBV7-2 with TRBJ2-5; D is ambiguous. The V end lost 4 bases, the J end lost 5 bases, and 8 bases lay between the germline ends. Germline CDR1 is SGHTA and CDR2 is FQGNSA. CDR3 length equals 12 residues. CDR3 sequence (DNA): TGTGCCAGCAGCTCGGAACGGGAGACCCAGTACTTC. It is translated as CASSSERETQYF.